This passage covers 21 T cell receptor beta chains from one sample sequenced in a study of T cells in Graves' hyperthyroidism and ophthalmopathy. Authors of the study amplified TCR beta CDR3 regions from RNA transcripts. The primer set for the first-round RT-PCR of the TCR CDR3 was HTBI. From the multiplex PCR reads, TCRdb called clonotypes with MiXCR, one entry per CDR3 protein. This sample has under 350,000 distinct CDR3 sequences, with 18% found just once. The sample taken for sequencing was blood. The receptors derive from a woman aged 50 to 65 with Graves' hyperthyroidism.

This clonotype has a count of ten or more. The chain recombines TRBV18 with TRBJ2-7, with D perhaps being TRBD1 or TRBD2 (7 bases each). The V and J ends lost 0 bases and 1 base respectively, with 13 bases between them. The CDR3 consists of 16 residues. Germline V gene data show CDR1 as KGHSH and CDR2 as LQKENI. The CDR3 protein is CASSPPGQGGSYEQYV. The DNA for the CDR3 is TGTGCCAGCTCACCACCCGGCCAGGGGGGGTCCTACGAGCAGTACGTC.

The rearrangement uses TRBV6-4 and TRBJ1-2; TRBD1 matches at 11 bases. Trimming at V came to 5 bases and at J to 4 bases, leaving 12 bases not matched to a gene. CDR1 is MRHNA, CDR2 SNTAGT, per germline. This CDR3 spans 17 amino acids. The CDR3 DNA follows: TGTGCCAGCAGTTACGAGAGGACAGGGGGCCGCGGCTATGGCTACACCTTC. Its protein is CASSYERTGGRGYGYTF.

This clonotype was detected only a few times. J is TRBJ2-7 and V is TRBV6-1; tentatively, D is TRBD2 (6 bases). Per the germline V gene, CDR1 is MNHNS and CDR2 is SASEGT. V shed 6 bases and J shed 4 bases, with 16 bases lying between them. The length of the CDR3 is 14 residues. As DNA, the CDR3 is TGTGCCAGCAGACGCCGCGGAGGGATGTACGAGCAGTACTTC. Translation gives CASRRRGGMYEQYF.

In its sample, this clonotype was seen a few times. The chain couples TRBV11-2 to TRBJ2-5; 11 bases align to TRBD1. The ends lost 6 bases at V and 4 bases at J; junction bases unmatched: 10. The CDR3 is 16 residues long. In germline, CDR1 is SGHAT, CDR2 FQNNGV. This CDR3 is CASSYSGTGGLETQYF. Here the CDR3 DNA reads TGTGCCAGCAGTTATTCCGGGACAGGGGGTTTAGAGACCCAGTACTTC.

Comments on this clonotype: Since a much larger clone is just one base distant, this may be a read error. The chain joins TRBV12-3 or TRBV12-4 to TRBJ1-1, with D unclear. The CDR3 extends over 14 amino acids. CDR3 residues: CASSFVGLNAEAFF. In nucleotides, the CDR3 is TGTGCCAGCAGTTTTGTGGGGTTGAACGCTGAAGCTTTCTTT.

This clonotype was detected ten times or more. The genes are TRBV12-3 or TRBV12-4 and TRBJ2-5; D remains ambiguous. The CDR3 has 15 residues. V gave up 6 bases and J gave up 2 bases, with 16 bases separating them. In nucleotides, the CDR3 is TGTGCCAGCAGGTTGGACCCATACCCACAAGAGACCCAGTACTTC. This sequence encodes CASRLDPYPQETQYF.

The CDR3 DNA reads as TGTGCCAGCTCACGATCCTTACAGGATATGAACACTGAAGCTTTCTTT. Protein product: CASSRSLQDMNTEAFF. The genes are TRBV18 and TRBJ1-1, with D tentatively TRBD1 (5 bases). This CDR3 has 16 amino acids. Germline V gene sequence: CDR1 KGHSH, CDR2 LQKENI. Trimming took 4 bases from V and 0 from J, leaving 15 bases between them. Full variable domain (missing parts from reference TRBV18 and TRBJ1-1): NAGVMQNPRHLVRRRGQEARLRCSPMKGHSHVYWYRQLPEEGLKFMVYLQKENIIDESGMPKERFSAEFPKEGPSILRIQQVVRGDSAAYFCASSRSLQDMNTEAFFGQGTRLTVV.

This clonotype was counted ten times or more. For the CDR3, the DNA is TGTGCCAGCAGTGAAGCGCAGGGACAGGGGGGCGAGACCCAGTACTTC. Translated: CASSEAQGQGGETQYF. This sequence joins TRBV6-1 and TRBJ2-5; 11 bases fit TRBD1. The CDR3 totals 16 residues. V shed 0 bases, J shed 5 bases, and the junction held 5 bases outside the gene matches. Germline lookup yields CDR1 MNHNS and CDR2 SASEGT.

A few counts support this clonotype. V usage is TRBV7-9 and J usage is TRBJ2-4, with D perhaps TRBD1 (5 bases). The CDR3 has 16 amino acids. The ends were cut back, 4 bases at V and 0 bases at J, with 13 bases in the middle. Germline values: CDR1 SEHNR, CDR2 FQNEAQ (reference sequence). CDR3 coding DNA: TGTGCCAGCAGCTCGGGCTCAGGGTTAGCCAAAAACATTCAGTACTTC. Residues: CASSSGSGLAKNIQYF.

In regard to this clonotype: At one boundary the junction diverges from the germline segment, which might be a read error. The chain employs TRBV2 and TRBJ2-7, with 10 bases lining up with TRBD2. This CDR3 has 16 amino acids. Germline V lookup: CDR1 SNHLY, CDR2 FYNNEI. The CDR3 sequence: CVSSVLSSGRSYEQYF. CDR3 coding DNA: TGTGTCAGCAGTGTATTATCTAGCGGGAGATCGTACGAGCAGTACTTC.

V gene TRBV10-3 combines with J gene TRBJ2-2; D uncertain. From germline, CDR1 is ENHRY and CDR2 SYGVKD. The CDR3 spans 15 residues. The V end was cut by 0 bases, the J end by 3 bases, with 8 bases between. CDR3 in DNA: TGTGCCATCAGTGAGTCGACGCTGGACACCGGGGAGCTGTTTTTT. Its protein is CAISESTLDTGELFF.

This clonotype was seen more than once but under ten times. This sequence joins TRBV28 and TRBJ2-1, with 14 bases that match TRBD2. Germline lookup yields CDR1 MDHEN and CDR2 SYDVKM. V lost 2 bases, J lost 6 bases, and 9 bases stayed unmatched. This CDR3 contains 18 residues. Written as DNA, the CDR3 is TGTGCCAGCAGTTTAGCCGGGACTAGCGGGAGAGTGGGCAATGAGCAGTTCTTC. This translates into CASSLAGTSGRVGNEQFF.

CDR3 sequence: CASSPTGGNAKNIQYF. CDR3 in DNA: TGTGCCAGCAGTCCCACAGGGGGCAACGCCAAAAACATTCAGTACTTC. This chain links TRBV12-3 or TRBV12-4 with TRBJ2-4; 9 bases map to TRBD1. This CDR3 is 16 amino acids long. Trimming removed 5 bases from V and 1 base from J; junction bases left unmatched: 6.

The rearrangement uses TRBV7-6 and TRBJ2-1; D is perhaps TRBD2 (6 bases). This CDR3 is built from 18 residues. Germline assignment: CDR1 SGHVS and CDR2 FNYEAQ. The germline V and J ends were trimmed by 2 bases and 3 bases, with 20 bases remaining between them. In DNA, the CDR3 is TGTGCCAGCAGCTTAAGGTGGGTTGGAGCGGGCCTCTACAATGAGCAGTTCTTC. Its translation is CASSLRWVGAGLYNEQFF.

The chain carries TRBV6-1 and TRBJ2-2; the D gene could be TRBD1 or TRBD2 (5 bases each). V lost 7 bases and J 10 bases, leaving 16 bases between the germline ends. The CDR3 is made up of 13 amino acids. CDR1 is MNHNS and CDR2 is SASEGT in the germline V gene. This chain's CDR3 is CASTKTGAPELFF. Here the CDR3 DNA reads TGTGCCAGCACCAAAACCGGGGCTCCGGAGCTGTTTTTT.

This clonotype was seen a handful of times. The chain carries TRBV7-6 and TRBJ2-3; 8 bases are a match to TRBD2. V was pared by 3 bases and J by 11 bases, with 10 bases of the junction left unmatched. Per the germline V gene, CDR1 is SGHVS and CDR2 is FNYEAQ. The CDR3 is 14 amino acids. CDR3 DNA: TGTGCCAGCAGCTTGGGACTAGGCCCGATTGAGCAGTATTTT. Translation gives CASSLGLGPIEQYF.

V usage is TRBV27 and J usage is TRBJ2-2; TRBD2 might be the D (5 bases). Trimming left V 5 bases short and J 5 bases short, with 9 bases between. There are 13 residues in the CDR3. Germline V CDR1 and CDR2: MNHEY, SMNVEV (reference sequence). The CDR3 protein is CASSRTGTGELFF. The CDR3 nucleotides read TGTGCCAGCAGTAGGACGGGGACCGGGGAGCTGTTTTTT.

This clonotype was detected only a few times. The CDR3 spells CASSLMSGENTGELFF. The CDR3, as DNA: TGTGCCAGCAGCCTTATGTCGGGGGAAAACACCGGGGAGCTGTTTTTT. This chain joins TRBV7-8 and TRBJ2-2; maybe TRBD2 (6 bases). Per germline, CDR1 SGHVS and CDR2 FQNEAQ. CDR3 size: 16 residues. Trimming stripped 5 bases from V and 2 bases from J, with 15 bases between.

V and J are TRBV5-6 and TRBJ2-3; D assignment may be TRBD1 or TRBD2 (5 bases each). The germline V gene has CDR1 SGHDT and CDR2 YYEEEE. The V end lost 4 bases, the J end lost 6 bases, and 24 bases lay between the germline ends. The length of the CDR3 is 17 residues. CDR3 in DNA: TGTGCCAGCAGCGCACCACTCGGACCCCCTGGGGACGATACGCAGTATTTT. Translating gives CASSAPLGPPGDDTQYF.

This clonotype turned up a few times. This chain links TRBV7-9 with TRBJ1-6, with D perhaps matching TRBD1 (5 bases). Germline V gives CDR1 SEHNR, CDR2 FQNEAQ (reference sequence). V was clipped by 3 bases and J by 13 bases, with 13 bases between them. The CDR3 covers 13 residues. In DNA, the CDR3 is TGTGCCAGCAGCTTCTTGGTGGGGCACCCCCTCCACTTT. Translation: CASSFLVGHPLHF. Variable domain in full (rest from reference TRBV7-9 and TRBJ1-6): DTGVSQNPRHKITKRGQNVTFRCDPISEHNRLYWYRQTLGQGPEFLTYFQNEAQLEKSRLLSDRFSAERPKGSFSTLEIQRTEQGDSAMYLCASSFLVGHPLHFGNGTRLTVT.

This clonotype was counted between two and nine times. The J gene is TRBJ2-4, the V gene TRBV20-1; D possibly matches TRBD1 or TRBD2 (6 bases each). Germline loops: CDR1 DFQATT, CDR2 SNEGSKA (reference sequence). The V and J ends lost 6 bases and 5 bases respectively, with 20 bases between them. The CDR3 contains 15 residues. The CDR3 spells CSAGRDTESENIQYF. CDR3 DNA: TGCAGTGCAGGGCGGGACACCGAGAGCGAAAACATTCAGTACTTC.